These 30 T cell receptor beta chains share one sample of origin, sequenced in a study of blood T cell repertoires in COVID-19. Measured with immunoSEQ multiplex PCR; TCRdb has only the in-frame clones, and not every one. Found here are roughly 260,000 clones, 87% of them singletons; the top ten hold 2.2%. The sequenced material came from peripheral blood. The receptors here all came from a woman in her 50s who had recovered from COVID-19.

This chain joins TRBV18 and TRBJ1-1; TRBD1 matches at 7 bases. The CDR3 covers 12 residues. J lost 8 bases, V lost 6 bases, and 6 bases had no gene match. Germline lookup yields CDR1 KGHSH and CDR2 LQKENI. As DNA, the CDR3 is TGTGCCAGCTCCCTCCCGGACAGGGAAGCTTTCTTT. Protein product: CASSLPDREAFF.

This chain uses TRBV11-1 with TRBJ1-4; maybe TRBD1 (5 bases). The germline CDR1 and CDR2 sequences are SGHAT and FQDESV (reference sequence). The CDR3 contains 15 residues. Trimming left V 3 bases short and J 6 bases short, with 14 bases between. Here the CDR3 reads CASSLGPSTYEKLFF. The CDR3 coding sequence is TGTGCCAGCAGCTTGGGGCCATCGACGTATGAAAAACTGTTTTTT.

V gene TRBV6-1 combines with J gene TRBJ1-5; possible D gene TRBD1, 5 bases. Germline V lookup: CDR1 MNHNS, CDR2 SASEGT. The length of the CDR3 is 17 residues. V lost 1 base and J lost 3, with 16 bases in between. The CDR3 sequence: CASSEEKSKGYNQPQHF. CDR3 bases: TGTGCCAGCAGTGAAGAGAAATCGAAGGGGTACAATCAGCCCCAGCATTTT.

The CDR3 bases are TGCGCCAGCAGCCCTAGGCAGACAGGGAGCACTGAAGCTTTCTTT. The encoded protein is CASSPRQTGSTEAFF. The chain has TRBV4-1 and TRBJ1-1, with 7 positions matching TRBD1. Germline CDR1 reads MGHRA; CDR2 reads YSYEKL. This CDR3 region has 15 residues. V shed 4 bases and J 4 bases; nucleotides not matched to a gene: 9.

This clone was seen once. The chain uses TRBV19 and TRBJ2-7; maybe TRBD2 (6 bases). V was clipped by 6 bases and J by 4 bases, with 19 bases between them. CDR3 size: 15 residues. CDR1 LNHDA and CDR2 SQIVND come from the germline V gene (reference sequence). CDR3 in amino acids: CASRGPGLGDYEQYF. CDR3 nucleotide sequence: TGTGCCAGTAGGGGACCGGGACTGGGCGATTACGAGCAGTACTTC.

The chain couples TRBV6-2 or TRBV6-3 to TRBJ2-7, with 14 nucleotides matching TRBD2. The V segment lost 8 bases and the J segment 5 bases; nucleotides outside the gene matches: 11. The germline CDR1 and CDR2 sequences are MNHEY and SVGEGT. The CDR3 loop spans 16 amino acids. The CDR3: CASGQLGLAGAHEQYF. The CDR3 DNA is TGTGCCAGCGGCCAATTGGGACTAGCGGGAGCACACGAGCAGTACTTC.

As for this clone: Distinct nucleotide sequences in the sample also encode this CDR3. The V and J genes are TRBV28 and TRBJ2-2; weak D call: TRBD2 (5 bases). Trimming shortened V by 8 bases and J by 1 base, and 11 bases separated the two germline ends. The length of the CDR3 is 14 residues. Germline CDR1 is MDHEN and CDR2 is SYDVKM. This CDR3 is CASLAQVNTGELFF. The CDR3 coding sequence is TGTGCCAGCCTAGCCCAGGTGAACACCGGGGAGCTGTTTTTT.

The chain recombines TRBV9 with TRBJ2-5; 9 bases are a match to TRBD2. V gave up 0 bases and J gave up 0 bases; unmatched junction bases: 6. CDR3 length: 17 residues. Germline V gene sequence: CDR1 SGDLS, CDR2 YYNGEE. The CDR3 sequence: CASSVGVAGAHQETQYF. CDR3 nucleotides: TGTGCCAGCAGCGTAGGGGTAGCGGGGGCCCACCAAGAGACCCAGTACTTC.

The V call is TRBV7-6, the J call TRBJ2-2, with 13 bases identical to TRBD2. V gave up 5 bases and J gave up 3 bases; unmatched junction bases: 3. Germline V gene lookup returns CDR1 SGHVS and CDR2 FNYEAQ. The length of the CDR3 is 16 residues. The CDR3 region is CASSPGLAGYTGELFF. CDR3 sequence (DNA): TGTGCCAGCAGCCCGGGACTAGCGGGATACACCGGGGAGCTGTTTTTT.

This clone was counted a few times. V is TRBV3-1 (or the pseudogene TRBV3-2) and J is TRBJ2-3; TRBD2 agrees at 8 bases. V lost 0 bases, J lost 3 bases, and 11 bases stayed unmatched. Germline V gives CDR1 LGHDT, CDR2 YNNKEL (reference sequence). The CDR3 has 18 residues. CDR3 sequence reads: CASSQDPGASGLTDTQYF. CDR3 in DNA: TGTGCCAGCAGCCAAGATCCGGGGGCTAGCGGGTTGACAGATACGCAGTATTTT.

The chain carries TRBV2 and TRBJ1-6, with D unresolved. V lost 4 bases to trimming and J lost 5 bases, with 9 bases between them. The CDR3 contains 14 residues. Germline loops: CDR1 SNHLY, CDR2 FYNNEI. This CDR3 reads CASSGAVNNSPLHF. CDR3 bases: TGTGCCAGCAGTGGGGCAGTTAATAATTCACCCCTCCACTTT.

The rearrangement joins TRBV2 to TRBJ2-6; D remains unclear. Trimming pared 2 bases from V and 2 bases from J, leaving 13 bases between. Germline V gene sequence: CDR1 SNHLY, CDR2 FYNNEI. CDR3 length equals 17 residues. The CDR3 bases are TGTGCCAGCAGTGAATCCCAACAGCTTACTGGGGCCAACGTCCTGACTTTC. Amino acid sequence: CASSESQQLTGANVLTF.

The rearrangement joins TRBV30 to TRBJ2-3; 7 nucleotides match TRBD1. V lost 2 bases, J lost 0 bases, and 5 bases stayed unmatched. The CDR3 loop spans 15 amino acids. Per the germline V gene, CDR1 is GTSNPN and CDR2 is SVGIG (reference sequence). The CDR3 DNA is TGTGCCTGGAGTCGGACAGGACTTAGCACAGATACGCAGTATTTT. It encodes CAWSRTGLSTDTQYF.

This clone showed up just a few times. The J gene is TRBJ1-5, the V gene TRBV24-1, with a possible D match to TRBD1 (5 bases). Germline CDR1 reads KGHDR; CDR2 reads SFDVKD. The CDR3 loop spans 16 amino acids. The V end was cut by 2 bases, the J end by 5 bases, with 15 bases between. In nucleotides, the CDR3 is TGTGCCACCAGTGATTCTTATCGGGGGAGCCATCAGCCCCAGCATTTT. Translated, it gives CATSDSYRGSHQPQHF.

This clone was detected a few times. Written as DNA, the CDR3 is TGTGCCACTGGGGACAGGGGAAACACTGAAGCTTTCTTT. It specifies CATGDRGNTEAFF. V gene TRBV10-3 combines with J gene TRBJ1-1; 10 bases align to TRBD1. Germline trimming cut 10 bases from V and 2 bases from J; bases unmatched to any gene: 4. The CDR3 sequence is 13 residues long. Germline lookup yields CDR1 ENHRY and CDR2 SYGVKD.

In this sample, this clone turned up once. The chain combines TRBV4-1 with TRBJ2-3; TRBD2 agrees at 8 bases. In germline, CDR1 is MGHRA, CDR2 YSYEKL. With 1 base clipped from V and 2 bases from J, the junction kept 20 bases outside the gene matches. The CDR3 covers 21 residues. The CDR3 sequence is CASSQGGYRGLGSGTTDTQYF. The CDR3 bases are TGCGCCAGCAGCCAAGGAGGGTATCGGGGGTTGGGTAGCGGGACCACAGATACGCAGTATTTT.

The chain uses TRBV7-2 and TRBJ2-7; D possibly corresponds to TRBD1 (6 bases). With 4 bases removed from V and 5 bases from J, the gap between germline ends came to 21 bases. The CDR3 spans 16 residues. Germline-derived CDR1 and CDR2 are SGHTA and FQGNSA. The CDR3 spells CASSSYPPTGVNEQYF. CDR3 nucleotides: TGTGCCAGCAGCTCCTACCCTCCGACAGGAGTAAACGAGCAGTACTTC.

The chain joins TRBV5-4 to TRBJ1-1; 9 bases are shared with TRBD1. The germline gives CDR1 SGHNT, CDR2 YYREEE (reference sequence). This CDR3 has 15 residues. Trimming removed 1 base from V and 3 bases from J; junction bases left unmatched: 4. For the CDR3, the DNA is TGTGCCAGCAGCTTGAAACAGGGGGCGGACACTGAAGCTTTCTTT. Translated, it gives CASSLKQGADTEAFF. The variable domain in full, with the rest retrieved from reference TRBV5-4 and TRBJ1-1, is ETGVTQSPTHLIKTRGQQVTLRCSSQSGHNTVSWYQQALGQGPQFIFQYYREEENGRGNFPPRFSGLQFPNYSSELNVNALELDDSALYLCASSLKQGADTEAFFGQGTRLTVV.

The rearrangement links TRBV4-2 to TRBJ1-6, with 8 bases aligning to TRBD1. V was pared by 4 bases and J by 10 bases, with 6 bases of the junction left unmatched. The CDR3 sequence is 14 residues long. The germline V gene encodes CDR1 LGHNA and CDR2 YNFKEQ. DNA for the CDR3: TGTGCCAGCAGCCCAGACAGGGGCGGATCACCCCTCCACTTT. Its protein is CASSPDRGGSPLHF.

This clone was recorded once. The chain uses TRBV27 and TRBJ2-3, with TRBD1 matching 9 bases. CDR3 length: 14 residues. The trim removed 7 bases at V and 3 bases at J, leaving 5 bases unmatched. The V gene's germline CDR1 is MNHEY and CDR2 SMNVEV (reference sequence). The CDR3 protein is CASNHRGLTDTQYF. CDR3 DNA sequence: TGTGCCAGCAATCACAGGGGGCTGACAGATACGCAGTATTTT.

The V and J genes are TRBV5-8 and TRBJ2-2, with D possibly being TRBD2 (6 bases). The germline CDR1 and CDR2 sequences are SGHTS and YDEGEE. Trimming pared 0 bases from V and 1 base from J, leaving 7 bases between. CDR3 length equals 15 residues. The CDR3 spells CASSLGLENTGELFF. The CDR3, as DNA: TGTGCCAGCAGCTTGGGACTAGAGAACACCGGGGAGCTGTTTTTT.

This chain uses TRBV9 with TRBJ1-2; a possible D gene is TRBD1 (6 bases). Germline CDR1 is SGDLS and CDR2 is YYNGEE. The CDR3 sequence is 15 residues long. V was shortened by 4 bases and J by 4 bases, with 17 bases between the two germline ends. The DNA for the CDR3 is TGTGCCAGCAGCCTATCGGACAGAAGAGTCTATGGCTACACCTTC. It codes for CASSLSDRRVYGYTF.

The V call is TRBV19, the J call TRBJ2-4; maybe TRBD1 (6 bases). The CDR3 runs 13 residues. Deletions cut 4 bases from V and 4 bases from J, with 8 bases between. In germline, CDR1 is LNHDA, CDR2 SQIVND (reference sequence). The CDR3 bases are TGTGCCAGTAGTACAGGACAGAAAAACATTCAGTACTTC. Its translation is CASSTGQKNIQYF.

V and J are TRBV15 and TRBJ1-4; D not certain. V was shortened by 0 bases and J by 7 bases, with 18 bases between the two germline ends. Germline lookup yields CDR1 LNHNV and CDR2 YYDKDF (reference sequence). The CDR3 has 17 residues. CDR3 sequence: CATSRDFSEGEAEKLFF. In nucleotides, the CDR3 is TGTGCCACCAGCAGAGATTTTTCTGAGGGTGAAGCTGAAAAACTGTTTTTT.

The gene calls are TRBV27 and TRBJ2-5, with unresolved D. This CDR3 has 13 residues. The V end was cut by 5 bases, the J end by 5 bases, with 12 bases between. Germline-derived CDR1 and CDR2 are MNHEY and SMNVEV (reference sequence). For the CDR3, the DNA is TGTGCCAGCAGTCCTATCCTGCGGGAGACCCAGTACTTC. Protein product: CASSPILRETQYF.

This clone was detected once. The chain has TRBV5-1 and TRBJ1-1, with D tentatively TRBD1 (5 bases). The germline gives CDR1 SGHRS, CDR2 YFSETQ. The CDR3 totals 14 residues. The V and J ends lost 4 bases and 0 bases respectively, with 10 bases between them. DNA for the CDR3: TGCGCCAGCAGCACAGGTACTATGAACACTGAAGCTTTCTTT. Its protein product is CASSTGTMNTEAFF.

The chain couples TRBV28 to TRBJ2-2, with TRBD2 as a possible D gene (5 bases). Germline CDR1 and CDR2: MDHEN and SYDVKM. The CDR3 sequence is 13 residues long. The V and J ends lost 6 bases and 9 bases respectively, with 14 bases between them. The CDR3 bases are TGTGCCAGCAGCTCCCGGCGGGCGCGGGAGCTGTTTTTT. Translation gives CASSSRRARELFF.

The chain combines TRBV7-2 with TRBJ1-2, with a tentative D call TRBD1 (5 bases). Germline CDR1 is SGHTA and CDR2 is FQGNSA. The V end was cut by 5 bases, the J end by 4 bases, with 14 bases between. The length of the CDR3 is 14 residues. The CDR3 sequence: CASSEGDGGYGYTF. CDR3 bases: TGTGCCAGCAGCGAAGGGGATGGCGGCTATGGCTACACCTTC.

For the CDR3, the DNA is TGTGCCAGCAGCTTCCAGATCCTGAACACTGAAGCTTTCTTT. Amino acid sequence: CASSFQILNTEAFF. The rearrangement joins TRBV7-2 to TRBJ1-1; no reliable D call. The V gene lost 3 bases and the J gene lost 0 bases, with 8 bases spanning the gap. In germline, CDR1 is SGHTA, CDR2 FQGNSA. This CDR3 is built from 14 residues.

The rearrangement uses TRBV7-8 and TRBJ2-1, with D possibly TRBD2 on 5 matching bases. The CDR3 is 15 amino acids. V shed 7 bases and J shed 3 bases, with 16 bases lying between them. Germline assignment: CDR1 SGHVS and CDR2 FQNEAQ. In nucleotides, the CDR3 is TGTGCCAGCACATTGCGAGGGCCCTACTACAATGAGCAGTTCTTC. Translation: CASTLRGPYYNEQFF.